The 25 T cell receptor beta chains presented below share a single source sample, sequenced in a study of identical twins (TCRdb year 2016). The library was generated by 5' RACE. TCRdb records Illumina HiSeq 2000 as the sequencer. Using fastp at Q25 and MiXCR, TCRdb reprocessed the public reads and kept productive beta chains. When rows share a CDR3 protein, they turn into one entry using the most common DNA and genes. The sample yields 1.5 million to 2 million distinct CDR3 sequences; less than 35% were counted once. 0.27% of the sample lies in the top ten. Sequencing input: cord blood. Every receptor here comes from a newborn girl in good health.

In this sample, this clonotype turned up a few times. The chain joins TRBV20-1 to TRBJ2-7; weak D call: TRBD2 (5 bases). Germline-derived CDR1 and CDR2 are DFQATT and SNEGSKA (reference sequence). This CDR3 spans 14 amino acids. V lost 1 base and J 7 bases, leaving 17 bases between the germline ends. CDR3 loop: CSARGTLIYNEQYF. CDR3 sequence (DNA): TGCAGTGCTAGAGGGACTCTAATTTACAATGAGCAGTACTTC.

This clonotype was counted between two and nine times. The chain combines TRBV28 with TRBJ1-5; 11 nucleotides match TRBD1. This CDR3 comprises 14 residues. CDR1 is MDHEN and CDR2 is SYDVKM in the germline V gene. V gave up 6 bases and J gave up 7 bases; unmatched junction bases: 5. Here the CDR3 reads CASSRTGGWQPQHF. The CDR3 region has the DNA TGTGCCAGCAGCCGGACAGGGGGCTGGCAGCCCCAGCATTTT.

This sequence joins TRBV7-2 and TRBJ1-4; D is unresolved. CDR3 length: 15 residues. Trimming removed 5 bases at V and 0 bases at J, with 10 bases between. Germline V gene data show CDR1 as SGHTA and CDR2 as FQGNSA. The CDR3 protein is CASSGGSATNEKLFF. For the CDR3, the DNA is TGTGCCAGCAGCGGAGGAAGTGCAACTAATGAAAAACTGTTTTTT. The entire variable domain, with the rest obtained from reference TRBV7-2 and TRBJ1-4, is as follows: GAGVSQSPSNKVTEKGKDVELRCDPISGHTALYWYRQSLGQGLEFLIYFQGNSAPDKSGLPSDRFSAERTGGSVSTLTIQRTQQEDSAVYLCASSGGSATNEKLFFGSGTQLSVL.

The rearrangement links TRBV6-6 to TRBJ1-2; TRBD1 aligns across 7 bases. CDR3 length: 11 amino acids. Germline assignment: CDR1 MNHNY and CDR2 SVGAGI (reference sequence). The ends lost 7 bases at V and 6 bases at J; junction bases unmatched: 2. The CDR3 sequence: CASTTGDGYTF. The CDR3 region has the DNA TGTGCCAGCACCACAGGGGATGGCTACACCTTC.

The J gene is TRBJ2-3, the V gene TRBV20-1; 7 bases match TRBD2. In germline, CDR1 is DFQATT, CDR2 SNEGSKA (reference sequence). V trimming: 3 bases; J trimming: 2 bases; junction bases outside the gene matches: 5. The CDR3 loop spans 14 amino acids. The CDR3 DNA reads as TGCAGTGCTAGGTCTAGCGGCTACACAGATACGCAGTATTTT. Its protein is CSARSSGYTDTQYF.

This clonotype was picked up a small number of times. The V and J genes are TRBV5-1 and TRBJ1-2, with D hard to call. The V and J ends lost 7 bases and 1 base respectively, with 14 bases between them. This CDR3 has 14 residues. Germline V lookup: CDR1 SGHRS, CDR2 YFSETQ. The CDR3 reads CASRMRVGNYGYTF. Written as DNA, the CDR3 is TGCGCCAGCCGGATGCGGGTGGGTAACTATGGCTACACCTTC.

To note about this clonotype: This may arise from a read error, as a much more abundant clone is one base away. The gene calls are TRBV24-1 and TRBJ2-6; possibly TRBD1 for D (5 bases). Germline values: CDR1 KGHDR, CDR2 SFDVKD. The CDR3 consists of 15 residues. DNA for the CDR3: TGTGCCACCAGTGATCCAAGGGCTGGGGCCAACGTCCCGACTTTC. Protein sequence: CATSDPRAGANVPTF.

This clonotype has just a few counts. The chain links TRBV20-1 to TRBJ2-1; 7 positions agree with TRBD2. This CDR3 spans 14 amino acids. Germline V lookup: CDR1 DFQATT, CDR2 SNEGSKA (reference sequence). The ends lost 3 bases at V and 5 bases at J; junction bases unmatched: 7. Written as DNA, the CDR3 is TGCAGTGCTAGCGGGGGGTCCCGGAACAATGAGCAGTTCTTC. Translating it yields CSASGGSRNNEQFF.

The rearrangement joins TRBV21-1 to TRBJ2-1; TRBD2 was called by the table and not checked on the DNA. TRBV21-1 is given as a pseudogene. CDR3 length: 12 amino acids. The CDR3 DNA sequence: TGTGCCAGCAGGAAGCGGGAGGGTGAGCAGTTCTTC. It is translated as CASRKREGEQFF.

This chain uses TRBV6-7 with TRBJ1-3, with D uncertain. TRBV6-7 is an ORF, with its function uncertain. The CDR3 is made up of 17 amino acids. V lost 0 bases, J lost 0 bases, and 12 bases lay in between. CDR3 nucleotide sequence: TGTGCCAGCAGTTACTCTCCGGACGGATGCTCTGGAAACACCATATATTTT. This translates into CASSYSPDGCSGNTIYF.

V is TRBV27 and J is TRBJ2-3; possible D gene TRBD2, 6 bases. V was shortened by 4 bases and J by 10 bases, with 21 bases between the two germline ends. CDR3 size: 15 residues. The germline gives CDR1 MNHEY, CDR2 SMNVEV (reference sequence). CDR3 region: CASSSQPGDFRAQYF. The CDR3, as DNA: TGTGCCAGCAGTTCTCAACCGGGAGACTTTCGGGCGCAGTATTTT.

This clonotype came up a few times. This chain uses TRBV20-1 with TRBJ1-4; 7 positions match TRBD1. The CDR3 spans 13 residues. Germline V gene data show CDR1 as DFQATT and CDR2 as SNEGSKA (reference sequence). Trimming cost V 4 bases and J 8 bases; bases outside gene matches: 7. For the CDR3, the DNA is TGCAGTGCTATTCGACAGGGAGGGGAAAAACTGTTTTTT. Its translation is CSAIRQGGEKLFF.

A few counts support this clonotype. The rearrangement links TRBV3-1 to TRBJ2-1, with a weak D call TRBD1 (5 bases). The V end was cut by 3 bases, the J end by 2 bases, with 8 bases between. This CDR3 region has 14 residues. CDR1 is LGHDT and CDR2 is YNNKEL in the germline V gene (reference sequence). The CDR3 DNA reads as TGTGCCAGCAGCCACCGACAGACCTACAATGAGCAGTTCTTC. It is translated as CASSHRQTYNEQFF.

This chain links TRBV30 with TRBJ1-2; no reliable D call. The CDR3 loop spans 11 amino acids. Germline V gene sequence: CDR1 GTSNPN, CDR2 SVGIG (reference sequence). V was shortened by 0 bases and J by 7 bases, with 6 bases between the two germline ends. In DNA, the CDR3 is TGTGCCTGGAGTGTACGAGGTGGCTACACCTTC. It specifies CAWSVRGGYTF. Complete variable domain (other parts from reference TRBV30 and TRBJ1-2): SQTIHQWPATLVQPVGSPLSLECTVEGTSNPNLYWYRQAAGRGLQLLFYSVGIGQISSEVPQNLSASRPQDRQFILSSKKLLLSDSGFYLCAWSVRGGYTFGSGTRLTVV.

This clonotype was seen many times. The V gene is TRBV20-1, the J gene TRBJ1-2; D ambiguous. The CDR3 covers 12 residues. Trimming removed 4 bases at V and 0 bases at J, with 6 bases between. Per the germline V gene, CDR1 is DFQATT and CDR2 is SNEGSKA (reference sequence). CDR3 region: CSATTANYGYTF. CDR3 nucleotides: TGCAGTGCTACGACCGCTAACTATGGCTACACCTTC.

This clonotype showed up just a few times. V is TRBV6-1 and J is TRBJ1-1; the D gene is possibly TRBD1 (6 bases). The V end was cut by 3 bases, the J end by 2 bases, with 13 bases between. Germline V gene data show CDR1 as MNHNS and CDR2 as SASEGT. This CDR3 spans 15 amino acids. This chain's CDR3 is CASSDNDRPNTEAFF. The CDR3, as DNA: TGTGCCAGCAGTGATAATGACAGGCCCAACACTGAAGCTTTCTTT.

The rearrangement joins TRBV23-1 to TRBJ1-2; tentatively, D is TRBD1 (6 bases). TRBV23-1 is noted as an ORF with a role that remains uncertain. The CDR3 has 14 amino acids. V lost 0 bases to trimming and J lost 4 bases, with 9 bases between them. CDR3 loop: CASSQSGQIYGYTF. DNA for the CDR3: TGCGCCAGCAGTCAATCAGGACAGATCTATGGCTACACCTTC.

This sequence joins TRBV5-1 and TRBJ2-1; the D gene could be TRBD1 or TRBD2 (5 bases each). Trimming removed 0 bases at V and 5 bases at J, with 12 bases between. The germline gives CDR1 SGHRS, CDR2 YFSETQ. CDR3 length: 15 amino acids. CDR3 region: CASSLVGTPNNEQFF. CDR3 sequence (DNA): TGCGCCAGCAGCTTGGTGGGGACCCCAAACAATGAGCAGTTCTTC. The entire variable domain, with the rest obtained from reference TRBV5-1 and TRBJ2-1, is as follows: KAGVTQTPRYLIKTRGQQVTLSCSPISGHRSVSWYQQTPGQGLQFLFEYFSETQRNKGNFPGRFSGRQFSNSRSEMNVSTLELGDSALYLCASSLVGTPNNEQFFGPGTRLTVL.

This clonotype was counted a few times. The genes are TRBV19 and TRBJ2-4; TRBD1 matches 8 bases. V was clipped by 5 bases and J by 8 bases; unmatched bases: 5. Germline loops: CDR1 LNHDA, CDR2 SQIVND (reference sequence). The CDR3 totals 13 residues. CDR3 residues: CASSPGQADIQYF. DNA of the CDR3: TGTGCCAGTAGTCCGGGACAGGCGGACATTCAGTACTTC.

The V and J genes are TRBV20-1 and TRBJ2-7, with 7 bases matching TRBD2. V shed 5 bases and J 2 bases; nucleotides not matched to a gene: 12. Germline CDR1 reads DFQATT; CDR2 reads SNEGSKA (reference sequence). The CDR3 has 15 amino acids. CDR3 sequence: CSADPGERGTYEQYF. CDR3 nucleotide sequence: TGCAGTGCTGACCCCGGGGAGCGGGGTACCTACGAGCAGTACTTC.

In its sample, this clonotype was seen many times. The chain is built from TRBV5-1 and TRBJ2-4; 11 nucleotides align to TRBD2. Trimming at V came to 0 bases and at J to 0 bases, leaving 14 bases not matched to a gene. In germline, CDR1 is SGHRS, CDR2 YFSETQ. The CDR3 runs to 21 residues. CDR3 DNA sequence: TGCGCCAGCAGCTTGGTACCCCTTCTAGCGGGGGGCCTCCCAGCCAAAAACATTCAGTACTTC. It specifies CASSLVPLLAGGLPAKNIQYF.

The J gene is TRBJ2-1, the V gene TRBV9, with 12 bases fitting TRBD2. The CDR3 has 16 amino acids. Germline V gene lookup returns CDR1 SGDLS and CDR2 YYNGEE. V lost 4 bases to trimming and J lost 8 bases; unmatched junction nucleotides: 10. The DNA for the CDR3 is TGTGCCAGCAGCCTCAGTTCTAGCGGGGGGGTCGATGAGCAGTTCTTC. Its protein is CASSLSSSGGVDEQFF.

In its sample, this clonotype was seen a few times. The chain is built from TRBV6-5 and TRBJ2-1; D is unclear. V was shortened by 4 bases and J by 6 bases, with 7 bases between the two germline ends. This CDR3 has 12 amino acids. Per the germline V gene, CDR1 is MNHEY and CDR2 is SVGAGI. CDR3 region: CASSWGPNEQFF. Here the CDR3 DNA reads TGTGCCAGCAGTTGGGGTCCCAATGAGCAGTTCTTC.

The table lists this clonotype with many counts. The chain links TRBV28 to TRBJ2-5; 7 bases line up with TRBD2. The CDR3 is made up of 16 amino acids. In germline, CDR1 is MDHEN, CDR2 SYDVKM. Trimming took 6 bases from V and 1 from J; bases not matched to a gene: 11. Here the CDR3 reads CASSPNTLAFQETQYF. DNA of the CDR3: TGTGCCAGCAGCCCGAACACACTAGCGTTCCAAGAGACCCAGTACTTC.

This chain's CDR3 is CASSLSWEDTQYF. The CDR3 region has the DNA TGTGCCAGCAGTTTAAGTTGGGAAGATACGCAGTATTTT. This chain uses TRBV27 with TRBJ2-3; D is unresolved. Germline assignment: CDR1 MNHEY and CDR2 SMNVEV (reference sequence). Trimming pared 2 bases from V and 5 bases from J, leaving 8 bases between. The CDR3 consists of 13 residues.